What follows are 8 T cell receptor beta chains derived from one specimen sequenced in a study of cytomegalovirus exposure and HLA in healthy donors. This PCR relied on a set of 60 Vbeta primers and 13 Jbeta primers. TCRdb keeps only in-frame clones here, not all; method: immunoSEQ multiplex PCR. The table shows tens of thousands of clones, with around 84% occurring only once. Sequenced material: PBMCs. These receptors all stem from a man aged 40-49 years in good health and CMV-seronegative.

Only a few counts were recorded for this clone. The chain uses TRBV30 and TRBJ1-5; 11 nucleotides line up with TRBD1. The CDR3 is 16 amino acids. Germline lookup yields CDR1 GTSNPN and CDR2 SVGIG (reference sequence). V shed 7 bases and J 4 bases; nucleotides not matched to a gene: 12. CDR3 DNA sequence: TGTGCCTCGGGGGGGACAGGGACAGGGGGGAATCAGCCCCAGCATTTT. Its protein product is CASGGTGTGGNQPQHF.

This clone was seen only once. The chain joins TRBV20-1 to TRBJ2-3; the D is unclear. The CDR3 runs 11 residues. V lost 5 bases to trimming and J lost 3 bases, with 6 bases between them. Germline V CDR1 and CDR2: DFQATT, SNEGSKA (reference sequence). The CDR3 protein is CSAPATDTQYF. The CDR3, as DNA: TGCAGTGCTCCCGCGACAGATACGCAGTATTTT.

This chain connects TRBV5-5 to TRBJ2-5; 9 nucleotides line up with TRBD2. CDR3 length: 14 amino acids. Germline CDR1 reads SGHKS; CDR2 reads YYEKEE (reference sequence). Trimming took 2 bases from V and 3 from J; bases not matched to a gene: 2. The CDR3 nucleotides read TGTGCCAGCAGCTTCTTAGCGGGAGAAGAGACCCAGTACTTC. Its protein product is CASSFLAGEETQYF.

This clone was counted between two and nine times. The chain links TRBV28 to TRBJ1-3; 8 nucleotides line up with TRBD1. The germline V gene has CDR1 MDHEN and CDR2 SYDVKM. CDR3 length: 16 residues. Germline trimming cut 6 bases from V and 3 bases from J; bases unmatched to any gene: 10. For the CDR3, the DNA is TGTGCCAGCAGGGATCAGGGGGCGGCTGGTGGAAACACCATATATTTT. Translation gives CASRDQGAAGGNTIYF.

This rearrangement joins TRBV7-6 to TRBJ2-1, with TRBD2 matching 8 bases. This CDR3 is built from 15 residues. The germline V gene encodes CDR1 SGHVS and CDR2 FNYEAQ. V gave up 5 bases and J gave up 7 bases; unmatched junction bases: 10. The CDR3 region has the DNA TGTGCCAGCAGCCTCCAAAGCGGGAGAAGGAATGAGCAGTTCTTC. It translates to CASSLQSGRRNEQFF.

The rearrangement joins TRBV9 to TRBJ2-3; tentative D call: TRBD2 (5 bases). Deletions cut 2 bases from V and 1 base from J, with 11 bases between. Germline loops: CDR1 SGDLS, CDR2 YYNGEE. There are 15 residues in the CDR3. The CDR3 sequence is CASSVRADRTDTQYF. CDR3 DNA sequence: TGTGCCAGCAGCGTTAGAGCGGACCGCACAGATACGCAGTATTTT.

This clone was counted a single time. The chain has TRBV6-6 and TRBJ1-2; D call uncertain. V gave up 8 bases and J gave up 5 bases, with 12 bases separating them. The CDR3 covers 12 residues. The V gene's germline CDR1 is MNHNY and CDR2 SVGAGI (reference sequence). CDR3 residues: CASEASVYGYTF. CDR3 nucleotides: TGTGCCAGCGAAGCCTCGGTGTATGGCTACACCTTC.

This chain links TRBV19 with TRBJ2-7; 8 bases are shared with TRBD2. CDR1 and CDR2 from the germline V gene are LNHDA and SQIVND (reference sequence). With V trimmed by 4 bases and J by 4 bases, 6 bases remained unmatched. This CDR3 comprises 14 residues. This chain's CDR3 is CASSTTSGFYEQYF. The DNA for the CDR3 is TGTGCCAGTAGTACTACTAGCGGTTTTTACGAGCAGTACTTC.